This passage covers 29 T cell receptor beta chains from one sample sequenced in a study of blood T cell repertoires in COVID-19 (dated by TCRdb to 2020 to 2021). Libraries were prepared through the immunoSEQ multiplex PCR assay. TCRdb retrieved this table from immuneACCESS and kept in-frame rearrangements only. Not all clones are present; in checked studies, unresolved V genes account for under half, and no reason is known for the remainder. Recorded for this sample are around 38,000 clones; 89% of them occurred a single time. The top ten constitute roughly 6.2% of the sample. Sequencing input: peripheral blood. These TCRs come from a human donor in a cohort sampled during active COVID-19.

The chain links TRBV7-9 to TRBJ2-1, with TRBD2 matching over 8 bases. Trimming removed 3 bases from V and 4 bases from J; junction bases left unmatched: 2. This CDR3 is 14 amino acids long. The germline V gene has CDR1 SEHNR and CDR2 FQNEAQ (reference sequence). The CDR3 reads CASSFERGYNEQFF. The CDR3 DNA follows: TGTGCCAGCAGCTTCGAGCGGGGGTACAATGAGCAGTTCTTC.

This clone appeared a single time. This sequence joins TRBV5-4 and TRBJ2-7; tentative D call: TRBD1 (6 bases). Trimming cost V 4 bases and J 7 bases, with 18 bases left between them. This CDR3 is built from 14 residues. Germline V gene sequence: CDR1 SGHNT, CDR2 YYREEE (reference sequence). The CDR3 bases are TGTGCCAGCAGCCTGAGGACAGAGGGCGGGGAGCAGTACTTC. Protein: CASSLRTEGGEQYF.

This clone was seen only once. The V call is TRBV19, the J call TRBJ1-5, with 7 bases lining up with TRBD1. The CDR3 spans 15 residues. J was trimmed by 7 bases and V by 3 bases; bases with no gene match: 9. Germline V gene lookup returns CDR1 LNHDA and CDR2 SQIVND (reference sequence). The CDR3 sequence: CASSMLGGEWQPQHF. DNA for the CDR3: TGTGCCAGTAGTATGTTAGGGGGCGAGTGGCAGCCCCAGCATTTT.

This chain links TRBV6-5 with TRBJ2-3; D is unclear. Trimming removed 4 bases from V and 3 bases from J, with 11 bases in between. The CDR3 is 14 residues long. Germline CDR1 and CDR2: MNHEY and SVGAGI. The CDR3 spells CASSSTERTDTQYF. Here the CDR3 DNA reads TGTGCCAGCAGTTCAACCGAGAGGACAGATACGCAGTATTTT.

The chain has TRBV25-1 and TRBJ1-4; tentative D call: TRBD1 (5 bases). The CDR3 loop spans 16 amino acids. Per germline, CDR1 MGHDK and CDR2 SYGVNS. The V and J ends lost 2 bases and 6 bases respectively, with 16 bases between them. CDR3 loop: CASSEAGTAYDEKLFF. As DNA, the CDR3 is TGTGCCAGCAGTGAAGCAGGGACTGCTTATGATGAAAAACTGTTTTTT.

This clone was counted once. This rearrangement joins TRBV4-3 to TRBJ2-3; 8 bases fit TRBD1. The ends lost 1 base at V and 2 bases at J; junction bases unmatched: 2. CDR3 length equals 15 residues. Looked up from germline, CDR1 is LGHNA and CDR2 is YSLEER. In DNA form, the CDR3 reads TGCGCCAGCAGCCAAGGACAGGGGAACACAGATACGCAGTATTTT. This codes for CASSQGQGNTDTQYF.

The rearrangement joins TRBV20-1 to TRBJ2-2, with 9 bases aligning to TRBD2. The CDR3 is 16 amino acids. Trimming at V came to 3 bases and at J to 3 bases, leaving 8 bases not matched to a gene. Germline values: CDR1 DFQATT, CDR2 SNEGSKA (reference sequence). The CDR3 reads CSASPPGLAYTGELFF. For the CDR3, the DNA is TGCAGTGCTAGTCCCCCGGGACTAGCTTACACCGGGGAGCTGTTTTTT.

The V gene is TRBV7-2, the J gene TRBJ2-7, with 9 bases matching TRBD1. CDR1 is SGHTA and CDR2 is FQGNSA in the germline V gene. CDR3 length: 15 amino acids. The trim removed 4 bases at V and 5 bases at J, leaving 9 bases unmatched. The CDR3 nucleotides are TGTGCCAGCAGCTCCTTTCCGGGACAGGGTAACGAGCAGTACTTC. Translated: CASSSFPGQGNEQYF.

The chain joins TRBV6-5 to TRBJ2-7, with D possibly matching TRBD1 (6 bases). Germline lookup yields CDR1 MNHEY and CDR2 SVGAGI. Trimming took 6 bases from V and 6 from J, leaving 18 bases between them. The CDR3 has 14 residues. The DNA of the CDR3 is TGTGCCAGCAGCCACCGCTCAACAGGGAGCGAGCAGTACTTC. Its translation: CASSHRSTGSEQYF.

The chain is built from TRBV30 and TRBJ1-6; D might be TRBD1 (6 bases). Germline V gene data show CDR1 as GTSNPN and CDR2 as SVGIG (reference sequence). V shed 0 bases and J shed 0 bases, with 6 bases lying between them. The CDR3 extends over 15 amino acids. The CDR3 region is CAWSVQGSYNSPLHF. The DNA of the CDR3 is TGTGCCTGGAGTGTACAGGGCTCCTATAATTCACCCCTCCACTTT.

This clone came up once. The chain uses TRBV5-1 and TRBJ1-1, with a possible D match to TRBD1 (5 bases). Germline values: CDR1 SGHRS, CDR2 YFSETQ. Trimming left V 4 bases short and J 5 bases short, with 15 bases between. The length of the CDR3 is 14 residues. CDR3 in amino acids: CASSRGGYGTEAFF. CDR3 coding DNA: TGCGCCAGCAGCCGGGGGGGTTACGGAACTGAAGCTTTCTTT.

This chain links TRBV7-9 with TRBJ2-5; TRBD1 might be the D (5 bases). This CDR3 spans 14 amino acids. Germline loops: CDR1 SEHNR, CDR2 FQNEAQ (reference sequence). V was trimmed by 7 bases and J by 2 bases, leaving 14 bases between them. In DNA, the CDR3 is TGTGCCAGCATATCAGGGTACCATCAAGAGACCCAGTACTTC. It translates to CASISGYHQETQYF.

The V gene is TRBV6-6, the J gene TRBJ1-5; 9 bases are a match to TRBD1. This CDR3 is built from 16 residues. Germline loops: CDR1 MNHNY, CDR2 SVGAGI (reference sequence). V was pared by 4 bases and J by 3 bases, with 7 bases of the junction left unmatched. The CDR3 coding sequence is TGTGCCAGCAGTTCACCGGGACAGGGCTACAATCAGCCCCAGCATTTT. Its translation is CASSSPGQGYNQPQHF.

This chain connects TRBV9 to TRBJ2-2; tentative D call: TRBD1 (6 bases). This CDR3 spans 16 amino acids. Germline CDR1 SGDLS, CDR2 YYNGEE. Trimming shortened V by 3 bases and J by 4 bases, and 16 bases separated the two germline ends. This chain's CDR3 is CASSAQGIHATGELFF. The CDR3 DNA is TGTGCCAGCAGCGCCCAGGGGATTCATGCCACCGGGGAGCTGTTTTTT.

The CDR3 DNA sequence: TGTGCCAGCAGCGAGGGGGCGGCTGATAATGAAAAACTGTTTTTT. This translates into CASSEGAADNEKLFF. The V and J genes are TRBV7-2 and TRBJ1-4; 7 nucleotides match TRBD1. Germline V gene lookup returns CDR1 SGHTA and CDR2 FQGNSA. The trim removed 5 bases at V and 4 bases at J, leaving 7 bases unmatched. The CDR3 covers 15 residues.

V is TRBV21-1 and J is TRBJ2-7; the D segment call TRBD2 is taken from the table without a DNA check. TRBV21-1 is a pseudogene segment. This CDR3 spans 16 amino acids. For the CDR3, the DNA is TGTGCCAGCAGCAAAGAGACTGGCGGGAGGGTGTACGAGCAGTACTTC. Translating gives CASSKETGGRVYEQYF.

The gene calls are TRBV7-6 and TRBJ2-1; D is possibly TRBD1 (6 bases). Looked up from germline, CDR1 is SGHVS and CDR2 is FNYEAQ. The CDR3 is made up of 15 amino acids. V lost 5 bases and J 4 bases, leaving 15 bases between the germline ends. Here the CDR3 DNA reads TGTGCCAGCAGCGTAACCGGGACAAGATACAATGAGCAGTTCTTC. This sequence encodes CASSVTGTRYNEQFF.

V and J are TRBV7-9 and TRBJ2-7; 7 bases align to TRBD1. The CDR3 spans 14 residues. Germline CDR1 SEHNR, CDR2 FQNEAQ (reference sequence). Trimming removed 3 bases from V and 6 bases from J; junction bases left unmatched: 8. The CDR3 protein is CASSLARGTGEQYF. The DNA for the CDR3 is TGTGCCAGCAGCTTGGCCAGGGGGACCGGCGAGCAGTACTTC.

The V call is TRBV7-2, the J call TRBJ1-1; 11 positions match TRBD1. The CDR3 totals 15 residues. Per the germline V gene, CDR1 is SGHTA and CDR2 is FQGNSA. After removal of 5 bases from V and 4 bases from J, the junction contained 6 bases not matched to a gene. The CDR3 nucleotides read TGTGCCAGCAGCGTAGGGGGGACAGGGGGCACTGAAGCTTTCTTT. Residues: CASSVGGTGGTEAFF.

V is TRBV6-5 and J is TRBJ2-3; D is ambiguous. This CDR3 has 14 amino acids. Germline-derived CDR1 and CDR2 are MNHEY and SVGAGI. V was trimmed by 6 bases and J by 0 bases, leaving 10 bases between them. The CDR3 bases are TGTGCCAGCAGGGCGACTTTTAGCACAGATACGCAGTATTTT. This gives the protein CASRATFSTDTQYF.

This clone was counted a few times. This chain connects TRBV19 to TRBJ2-4, with D perhaps TRBD2 (6 bases). The CDR3 is 14 residues long. The germline V gene has CDR1 LNHDA and CDR2 SQIVND (reference sequence). V was clipped by 5 bases and J by 7 bases, with 15 bases between them. CDR3 nucleotide sequence: TGTGCCAGTAGTCGGCAGGGACTGGGGAACATTCAGTACTTC. Translation gives CASSRQGLGNIQYF.

The chain recombines TRBV5-4 with TRBJ2-2; no firm D call. CDR3 length: 12 amino acids. V was pared by 4 bases and J by 3 bases, with 4 bases between. Germline V gene data show CDR1 as SGHNT and CDR2 as YYREEE (reference sequence). The CDR3 protein is CASSPDTGELFF. The CDR3 coding sequence is TGTGCCAGCAGCCCCGACACCGGGGAGCTGTTTTTT.

This clone was recorded once. In nucleotides, the CDR3 is TGCGCCAGCTTTTCCTTCTCTAGATACGAGCAGTACTTC. This sequence encodes CASFSFSRYEQYF. V is TRBV5-1 and J is TRBJ2-7; no reliable D call. V lost 7 bases to trimming and J lost 4 bases, with 15 bases between them. The CDR3 totals 13 residues. Germline V CDR1 and CDR2: SGHRS, YFSETQ.

The V gene is TRBV18, the J gene TRBJ1-1; 7 nucleotides line up with TRBD1. The CDR3 extends over 12 amino acids. J was trimmed by 7 bases and V by 4 bases; bases with no gene match: 3. The germline CDR1 and CDR2 sequences are KGHSH and LQKENI. CDR3 protein: CASSLGQLEAFF. The CDR3 region has the DNA TGTGCCAGCTCACTGGGACAGCTTGAAGCTTTCTTT.

This rearrangement joins TRBV7-8 to TRBJ1-1; no firm D call. CDR1 is SGHVS, CDR2 FQNEAQ, per germline. The CDR3 spans 14 residues. V lost 5 bases to trimming and J lost 1 base, with 11 bases between them. In DNA form, the CDR3 reads TGTGCCAGCAGCCTCTGGGAGCAGAACACTGAAGCTTTCTTT. This encodes CASSLWEQNTEAFF. The full variable domain, completed using reference TRBV7-8 and TRBJ1-1, is GAGVSQSPRYKVAKRGQDVALRCDPISGHVSLFWYQQALGQGPEFLTYFQNEAQLDKSGLPSDRFFAERPEGSVSTLKIQRTQQEDSAVYLCASSLWEQNTEAFFGQGTRLTVV.

This clone is hyperexpanded. The V gene is TRBV5-1, the J gene TRBJ2-2, with a tentative D call TRBD1 (6 bases). The length of the CDR3 is 15 residues. Germline lookup yields CDR1 SGHRS and CDR2 YFSETQ. V lost 6 bases and J lost 1, with 13 bases in between. The CDR3 nucleotides read TGCGCCAGCAACGCCCTAGGGGGGAACACCGGGGAGCTGTTTTTT. It is translated as CASNALGGNTGELFF.

This rearrangement joins TRBV10-3 to TRBJ1-2, with 8 bases lining up with TRBD1. Germline V gene lookup returns CDR1 ENHRY and CDR2 SYGVKD. J gave up 4 bases and V 4 bases, and 8 bases lay outside the gene matches. The CDR3 has 15 amino acids. CDR3 amino acids: CAISVSRQGFYGYTF. The CDR3 DNA reads TGTGCCATCAGTGTGTCGAGACAGGGGTTCTATGGCTACACCTTC.

The chain recombines TRBV2 with TRBJ2-3, with 8 positions matching TRBD2. From germline, CDR1 is SNHLY and CDR2 FYNNEI. V was pared by 6 bases and J by 8 bases, with 10 bases of the junction left unmatched. This CDR3 contains 14 residues. CDR3 protein: CASSPGLALSTQYF. CDR3 in DNA: TGTGCCAGCAGCCCCGGACTAGCATTGAGTACGCAGTATTTT.

In DNA form, the CDR3 reads TGTGCCAGCAGCTTCGGGGGAGGATGGCGTACTAGCACAGATACGCAGTATTTT. Translated, it gives CASSFGGGWRTSTDTQYF. This rearrangement joins TRBV5-6 to TRBJ2-3; possible D gene TRBD2, 6 bases. The V gene's germline CDR1 is SGHDT and CDR2 YYEEEE. Trimming cost V 2 bases and J 0 bases, with 19 bases left between them. This CDR3 has 18 amino acids.